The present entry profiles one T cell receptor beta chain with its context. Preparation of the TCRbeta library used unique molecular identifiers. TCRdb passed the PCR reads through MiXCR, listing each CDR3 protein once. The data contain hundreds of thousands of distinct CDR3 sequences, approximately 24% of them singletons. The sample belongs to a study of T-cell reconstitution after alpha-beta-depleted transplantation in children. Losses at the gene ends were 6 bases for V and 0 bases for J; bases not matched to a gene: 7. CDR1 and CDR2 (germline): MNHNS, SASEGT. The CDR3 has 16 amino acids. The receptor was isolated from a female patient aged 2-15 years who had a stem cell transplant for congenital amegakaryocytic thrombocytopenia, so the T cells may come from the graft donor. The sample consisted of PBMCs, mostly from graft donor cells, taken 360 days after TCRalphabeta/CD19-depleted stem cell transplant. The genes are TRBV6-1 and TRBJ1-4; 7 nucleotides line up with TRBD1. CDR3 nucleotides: TGTGCCAGCAGCCGGGGACAGATTACAACTAATGAAAAACTGTTTTTT. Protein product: CASSRGQITTNEKLFF.